This T cell receptor beta chain was obtained from a study of tumor and adjacent non-tumor tissue in lung cancer. As for the study in general: Stage I to III disease affected some 11 men and 5 women aged about 31 to 80. The study, taken as a whole, reports: TCR diversity was significantly greater in tumor than normal lung tissue.

TCRbeta libraries were built with three rounds of nested PCR, modified from ARM-PCR. TCRdb reprocessed the multiplex PCR reads with MiXCR, giving one entry per CDR3 protein. The sample has about 200,000 distinct CDR3 sequences; around 71% are singletons. RNA was extracted from bulk tissue without any cell sorting. Remarks on this clonotype: The antigen is not known. Germline is not matched at one junction end, which may reflect a read error.

There are 14 residues in the CDR3. Germline values: CDR1 SGHDT, CDR2 YYEEEE. The TCR was taken from a man between 60 and 75 years old with non-small cell lung cancer. Specimen: lung tumor tissue. The V call is TRBV5-6, the J call TRBJ1-3; no clear D. The chain's CDR3 is CVSSLGPSGNTIYF. The CDR3 DNA reads as TGTGTCAGCAGTTTGGGTCCCTCTGGAAACACCATATATTTT.